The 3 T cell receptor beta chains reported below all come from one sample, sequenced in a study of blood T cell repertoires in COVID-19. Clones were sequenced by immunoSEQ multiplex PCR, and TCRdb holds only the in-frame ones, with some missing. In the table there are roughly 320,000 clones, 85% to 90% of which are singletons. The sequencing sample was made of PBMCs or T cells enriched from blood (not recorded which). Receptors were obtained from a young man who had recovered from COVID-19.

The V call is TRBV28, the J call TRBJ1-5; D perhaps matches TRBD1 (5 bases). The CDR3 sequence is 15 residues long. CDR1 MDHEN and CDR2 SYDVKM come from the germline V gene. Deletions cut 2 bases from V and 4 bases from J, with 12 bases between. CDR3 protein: CASSLGGVGNQPQHF. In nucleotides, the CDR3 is TGTGCCAGCAGTTTAGGGGGGGTGGGGAATCAGCCCCAGCATTTT. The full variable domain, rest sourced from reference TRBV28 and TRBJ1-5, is DVKVTQSSRYLVKRTGEKVFLECVQDMDHENMFWYRQDPGLGLRLIYFSYDVKMKEKGDIPEGYSVSREKKERFSLILESASTNQTSMYLCASSLGGVGNQPQHFGDGTRLSIL.

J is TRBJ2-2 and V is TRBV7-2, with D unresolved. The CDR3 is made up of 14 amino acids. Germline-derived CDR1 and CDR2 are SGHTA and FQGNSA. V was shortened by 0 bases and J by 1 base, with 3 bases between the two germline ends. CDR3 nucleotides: TGTGCCAGCAGCTTAGCCGGGAACACCGGGGAGCTGTTTTTT. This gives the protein CASSLAGNTGELFF.

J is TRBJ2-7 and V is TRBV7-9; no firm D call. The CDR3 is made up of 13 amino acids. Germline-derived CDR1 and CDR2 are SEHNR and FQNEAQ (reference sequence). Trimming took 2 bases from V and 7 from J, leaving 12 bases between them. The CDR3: CASSLSRSTEQYF. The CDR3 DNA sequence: TGTGCCAGCAGCTTATCAAGGAGTACGGAGCAGTACTTC.